This section outlines one T cell receptor (beta chain) sequence together with its context. These data originate in a study of cytotoxic CD8 clonotypes in ibrutinib-treated CLL. Germline CDR1 and CDR2: SQVTM and ANQGSEA. The CDR3 contains 12 residues. V lost 4 bases and J lost 6, with 12 bases in between. The repertoire was sequenced with immunoSEQ multiplex PCR; TCRdb's copy has only in-frame clones and lacks some. The sample holds roughly 100,000 clones; approximately 82% are singletons and the top ten take around 30%. The origin of this receptor is a human donor with chronic lymphocytic leukemia. The material was PBMCs, obtained after 12 months of ibrutinib treatment. This chain connects TRBV29-1 to TRBJ1-2; D perhaps matches TRBD1 (6 bases). The CDR3 DNA sequence: TGCAGCGTTGGGGCAGGGGTTGATGGCTACACCTTC. This sequence encodes CSVGAGVDGYTF.